These 7 T cell receptor beta chains were all obtained from the same sample, sequenced in a study of shared T cell receptors in the human thymus. TCRdb's copy holds only in-frame clones and misses some; the assay was immunoSEQ multiplex PCR. The sample includes more than 550,000 clones, around 87% of them seen just once. This same sample was also taken into another study, of human thymus T cells.

Input material: thymocytes. The receptors derive from a boy less than two years old with a congenital heart defect.

This clone was seen only once. The V call is TRBV27, the J call TRBJ2-3; 8 bases line up with TRBD2. Germline V gives CDR1 MNHEY, CDR2 SMNVEV (reference sequence). The CDR3 is 16 residues long. V shed 4 bases, J shed 6 bases, and the junction held 12 bases outside the gene matches. The CDR3 DNA reads TGTGCCAGCAGTTCCCCCCCCGGGACTAGAGGGGATACGCAGTATTTT. Amino acid sequence: CASSSPPGTRGDTQYF.

This sequence joins TRBV18 and TRBJ1-2; tentative D call: TRBD1 (5 bases). Trimming took 3 bases from V and 4 from J, leaving 12 bases between them. The CDR3 extends over 14 amino acids. From germline, CDR1 is KGHSH and CDR2 LQKENI. CDR3: CASSPSKGAYGYTF. The CDR3 coding sequence is TGTGCCAGCTCACCCTCAAAAGGGGCCTATGGCTACACCTTC.

The chain recombines TRBV15 with TRBJ2-7, with 11 positions matching TRBD2. From germline, CDR1 is LNHNV and CDR2 YYDKDF (reference sequence). The CDR3 covers 15 residues. After removal of 1 base from V and 6 bases from J, the junction contained 5 bases not matched to a gene. CDR3 DNA: TGTGCCACCAGCAGAGTTAGCGGGGGGGACTGCGAGCAGTACTTC. Its protein product is CATSRVSGGDCEQYF.

The chain links TRBV12-5 to TRBJ2-1; 9 bases fit TRBD2. J lost 8 bases, V lost 0 bases, and 11 bases had no gene match. CDR1 is LGHNT and CDR2 is FRNRAP in the germline V gene. The CDR3 extends over 17 amino acids. CDR3 sequence: CASGLVDRAGGPDEQFF. As DNA, the CDR3 is TGTGCTAGTGGTTTGGTAGATCGGGCGGGGGGGCCCGATGAGCAGTTCTTC. Supplemented by reference TRBV12-5 and TRBJ2-1, the full variable domain reads DARVTQTPRHKVTEMGQEVTMRCQPILGHNTVFWYRQTMMQGLELLAYFRNRAPLDDSGMPKDRFSAEMPDATLATLKIQPSEPRDSAVYFCASGLVDRAGGPDEQFFGPGTRLTVL.

This chain connects TRBV28 to TRBJ2-3; the match to TRBD2 covers 11 bases. Germline CDR1 reads MDHEN; CDR2 reads SYDVKM. With V trimmed by 5 bases and J by 1 base, 11 bases remained unmatched. The length of the CDR3 is 18 residues. CDR3 amino acids: CASSLPRTSGPRTDTQYF. CDR3 coding DNA: TGTGCCAGCAGTCTCCCTCGGACTAGCGGGCCTCGCACAGATACGCAGTATTTT.

The rearrangement joins TRBV27 to TRBJ2-5; D gene uncertain. Germline V gives CDR1 MNHEY, CDR2 SMNVEV (reference sequence). CDR3 length equals 13 residues. Trimming shortened V by 6 bases and J by 0 bases, and 8 bases separated the two germline ends. The CDR3 here is CASSSPYQETQYF. In DNA, the CDR3 is TGTGCCAGCAGCTCCCCGTACCAAGAGACCCAGTACTTC.

The chain combines TRBV2 with TRBJ1-5, with D perhaps TRBD1 (5 bases). CDR1 and CDR2 (germline): SNHLY, FYNNEI. This CDR3 comprises 14 residues. Trimming left V 1 base short and J 6 bases short, with 10 bases between. CDR3 sequence: CASSEGRAGQPQHF. The CDR3 region has the DNA TGTGCCAGCAGTGAAGGCAGGGCAGGTCAGCCCCAGCATTTT.